This note documents a single TCR beta chain sequence. Antigen: not known. This entry comes from a study of blood T cells in healthy people across ages. Study findings and constraints: Aged donors had fewer naive CD4+ cells and lower diversity than long-lived donors. Strongly correlated with naive T cell percentage was TCR beta diversity. Diversity figures based on one million T cells were deemed too low.

Alongside a J-beta primer mix, a sample-barcoded 5' primer served in a second PCR lasting 7 to 11 cycles. Each cDNA was tagged by a template-switch adaptor containing 12 random nucleotides. TCRdb passed the 5' RACE reads through MiXCR, listing each CDR3 protein once. This repertoire shows hundreds of thousands of distinct CDR3 sequences, around 42% found once; its top ten account for about a fifth. Germline loops: CDR1 KGHDR, CDR2 SFDVKD. V was clipped by 9 bases and J by 13 bases, with 21 bases between them. This CDR3 has 13 amino acids. The chain employs TRBV24-1 and TRBJ2-1, with D perhaps given as TRBD1 or TRBD2 (6 bases each). Sequencing was performed on blood. This TCR came from a man between 60 and 75 years old in good health. The CDR3 nucleotides are TGTGCCACCTCAGCCGGGGGCTTGGAGACCCAGTTCTTC. Translation gives CATSAGGLETQFF.